The sequence of this T cell receptor beta chain was determined in a study of cytomegalovirus exposure and HLA in healthy donors. The repertoire was sequenced with immunoSEQ multiplex PCR; TCRdb's copy has only in-frame clones and lacks some. The repertoire holds some 180,000 clones, with around nine tenths as singletons. These donors were members of the approximately 110-subject validation cohort, a group separate from the approximately 680-subject first cohort. Study-level points and caveats: The study designated 150 to 200 TCR beta chains cytomegalovirus-associated. Published work reported that the classifier diagnosed cytomegalovirus status with high specificity and sensitivity. Testing in vitro showed three CMV-associated chains specific for CMV antigens.

A note on this clone: The antigen remains undetermined.

Material for sequencing was PBMCs. This receptor was taken from a man between 25 and 39 years old in good health and CMV-seropositive.

CDR3 nucleotide sequence: TGCGCCAGCAGCAGCAGGTCAAGGAGAATCTCACCCCTCCACTTT. This translates into CASSSRSRRISPLHF. The V call is TRBV4-3, the J call TRBJ1-6; D is uncertain. V was pared by 5 bases and J by 10 bases, with 18 bases between. The CDR3 length is 15 residues. Germline assignment: CDR1 LGHNA and CDR2 YSLEER.